A selection of T cell receptor beta chains follows, all from one sample in a study of vaccination effects on CD4 cells after COVID-19. For these receptors, no antigen is known. Method: immunoSEQ multiplex PCR; TCRdb's copy keeps in-frame clones and lacks some. The repertoire holds around 62,000 clones, with over 70% as singletons. Here the sequenced sample was CD4+ T cells from PBMCs cultured without peptide, taken after COVID-19 vaccination. The receptor source for this set is a human donor who received a COVID-19 vaccine. CDR3s leave out the opening cysteine and the closing phenylalanine or tryptophan. A D gene is named only where the DNA matches it firmly. Some rows mark clone size as missing; the rest say once, few, many or name a class of expanded clone.

cdr3_length: 11
v_call: TRBV27
d_call: .
clone_size: .
j_call: TRBJ2-3
cdr3_aa: ASSFDRTDTQY

cdr3_length: 12
v_call: TRBV28
d_call: .
clone_size: .
j_call: TRBJ2-5
cdr3_aa: ASSFRADPKAQY

cdr3_length: 14
v_call: TRBV7-2
d_call: .
clone_size: .
j_call: TRBJ1-2
cdr3_aa: ASSSFGQNFFGGYT

cdr3_length: 13
v_call: TRBV25-1
d_call: .
clone_size: .
j_call: TRBJ2-5
cdr3_aa: ASSESSTARETQY

cdr3_length: 14
v_call: TRBV9
d_call: TRBD2
clone_size: .
j_call: TRBJ2-1
cdr3_aa: ASSALMQAGPNEQF

cdr3_length: 13
v_call: TRBV7-9
d_call: TRBD1
clone_size: .
j_call: TRBJ1-2
cdr3_aa: ASSLGWQGAWGYT

cdr3_length: 11
v_call: TRBV6-6
d_call: TRBD2
clone_size: .
j_call: TRBJ2-2
cdr3_aa: ASTGSGVGELF

cdr3_length: 9
v_call: TRBV20-1
d_call: .
clone_size: .
j_call: TRBJ2-3
cdr3_aa: SAPGTDTQY

cdr3_length: 11
v_call: TRBV7-2
d_call: .
clone_size: once
j_call: TRBJ2-1
cdr3_aa: ASSPGRDNEQF

cdr3_length: 14
v_call: TRBV7-3
d_call: TRBD1
clone_size: .
j_call: TRBJ1-2
cdr3_aa: ASSLRSGGFNYGYT

cdr3_length: 13
v_call: TRBV24-1
d_call: .
clone_size: .
j_call: TRBJ1-2
cdr3_aa: ATSDPGWNPRGYT

cdr3_length: 13
v_call: TRBV2
d_call: TRBD1
clone_size: .
j_call: TRBJ1-1
cdr3_aa: ASSDQGAMNTEAF

cdr3_length: 12
v_call: TRBV25-1
d_call: .
clone_size: few
j_call: TRBJ2-1
cdr3_aa: ASKGTNSYNEQF

cdr3_length: 14
v_call: TRBV2
d_call: TRBD1
clone_size: .
j_call: TRBJ2-6
cdr3_aa: ASRLLTGTGANVLT

cdr3_length: 16
v_call: TRBV4-1
d_call: .
clone_size: few
j_call: TRBJ2-4
cdr3_aa: ASSQGLQTTGAKNIQY

cdr3_length: 12
v_call: TRBV27
d_call: TRBD1
clone_size: few
j_call: TRBJ1-1
cdr3_aa: ASSSGQGRTEAF